These 6 T cell receptor beta chains were all obtained from the same sample, sequenced in a study of T cell repertoires in cytomegalovirus infection. A single record per CDR3 protein comes from TCRdb applying MiXCR to the reads. The sample gives about 180,000 distinct CDR3 sequences, roughly 15% of which show up once; approximately 25% is in the top ten. Sequenced sample: CD8+ T cells from PBMCs. These receptors originate from a human donor in good health (CMV status not recorded). Some clones in this sample may be carry-over from other donors' samples.

The chain has TRBV11-2 and TRBJ1-4, with D maybe TRBD1 (5 bases). V dropped 2 bases and J dropped 5 bases, with 15 bases sitting between them. The CDR3 consists of 16 residues. Looked up from germline, CDR1 is SGHAT and CDR2 is FQNNGV. DNA for the CDR3: TGTGCCAGCAGCTTATATGGCGACAGTCACAATGAAAAACTGTTTTTT. Translating it yields CASSLYGDSHNEKLFF.

This clonotype was seen more than once but under ten times. The rearrangement links TRBV18 to TRBJ1-1; no definite D call. Germline assignment: CDR1 KGHSH and CDR2 LQKENI. V lost 3 bases and J 7 bases, leaving 15 bases between the germline ends. The length of the CDR3 is 14 residues. The CDR3, as DNA: TGTGCCAGCTCACCTCCCGGAACAGCTAATGAAGCTTTCTTT. Amino acid sequence: CASSPPGTANEAFF.

V is TRBV27 and J is TRBJ2-7, with 7 bases matching TRBD2. V shed 2 bases and J 1 base; nucleotides not matched to a gene: 8. The CDR3 consists of 16 residues. Germline lookup yields CDR1 MNHEY and CDR2 SMNVEV (reference sequence). The CDR3 loop reads CASSLSGGGKSYEQYF. The CDR3 coding sequence is TGTGCCAGCAGTTTAAGTGGGGGGGGAAAGTCCTACGAGCAGTACTTC.

The chain uses TRBV9 and TRBJ2-1; D not certain. V gave up 0 bases and J gave up 13 bases, with 8 bases separating them. Germline V CDR1 and CDR2: SGDLS, YYNGEE. The CDR3 totals 11 residues. CDR3 protein: CASSVGPIQFF. Here the CDR3 DNA reads TGTGCCAGCAGCGTAGGGCCGATACAGTTCTTC.

The chain recombines TRBV7-8 with TRBJ2-3; 9 bases match TRBD1. CDR1 is SGHVS and CDR2 is FQNEAQ in the germline V gene. There are 16 residues in the CDR3. V trimming: 2 bases; J trimming: 1 base; junction bases outside the gene matches: 4. CDR3 coding DNA: TGTGCCAGCAGCTTACCCCGGGACAGGGGCACAGATACGCAGTATTTT. This sequence encodes CASSLPRDRGTDTQYF.

This clonotype showed up just a few times. The chain couples TRBV6-4 to TRBJ2-1, with 7 bases aligning to TRBD2. Germline loops: CDR1 MRHNA, CDR2 SNTAGT. The CDR3 is 15 amino acids. V lost 2 bases, J lost 8 bases, and 9 bases stayed unmatched. The CDR3: CASSDTLAEFHEQFF. The CDR3 region has the DNA TGTGCCAGCAGTGACACCCTAGCGGAATTCCATGAGCAGTTCTTC.